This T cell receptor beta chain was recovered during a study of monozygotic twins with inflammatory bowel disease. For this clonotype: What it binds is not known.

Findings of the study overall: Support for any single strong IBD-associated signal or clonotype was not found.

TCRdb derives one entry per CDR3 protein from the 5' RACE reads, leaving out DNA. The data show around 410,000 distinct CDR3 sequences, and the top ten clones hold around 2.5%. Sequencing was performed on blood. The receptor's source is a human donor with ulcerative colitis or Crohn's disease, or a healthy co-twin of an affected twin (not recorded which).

CDR3 amino acids: CAWGTGGWETQYF. The chain combines TRBV30 with TRBJ2-5; TCRdb outputs TRBD1, but without DNA this stays unchecked. Germline V gives CDR1 GTSNPN, CDR2 SVGIG (reference sequence). CDR3 size: 13 residues.